The 2 T cell receptor beta chains given below trace back to one sample, sequenced in a study of blood T cell repertoires in COVID-19. The repertoire was sequenced with immunoSEQ multiplex PCR; TCRdb's copy has only in-frame clones and lacks some. This table has around 40,000 clones, around 85% appearing once. The sequenced sample consisted of peripheral blood. The receptors here all came from a human donor in a cohort sampled during active COVID-19.

The CDR3 DNA follows: TGTGCCAGCAGCTTAGCGGGAGGGCCAGCCGGGGAGCTGTTTTTT. It codes for CASSLAGGPAGELFF. The chain employs TRBV5-8 and TRBJ2-2; 10 nucleotides align to TRBD2. Germline assignment: CDR1 SGHTS and CDR2 YDEGEE. Trimming took 2 bases from V and 6 from J; bases not matched to a gene: 4. The CDR3 has 15 residues.

The chain joins TRBV6-1 to TRBJ1-2, with a tentative D call TRBD1 (6 bases). V was trimmed by 4 bases and J by 2 bases, leaving 20 bases between them. The CDR3 length is 17 residues. From germline, CDR1 is MNHNS and CDR2 SASEGT. CDR3 bases: TGTGCCAGCAGTGTAGGGGTTGGGGGGGCCCTAAACTATGGCTACACCTTC. Translating it yields CASSVGVGGALNYGYTF.